A selection of T cell receptor beta chains follows, all from one sample in a study of cytomegalovirus exposure and HLA in healthy donors. The protocol was immunoSEQ multiplex PCR, while the TCRdb copy is restricted to in-frame clones and leaves out a portion. The sample has some 140,000 clones, around 83% seen once. Material: PBMCs. The receptors shown here come from a male donor in good health and CMV-seropositive. Both conserved end residues are part of each CDR3. D genes are given only for firm matches. Size values are once, few and many counts, or a class for expanded clones, and some rows have none.

CDR3 DNA	CDR3 protein	clone size	D gene	V gene	J gene
TGTGCCATCAGAGACAACCGGGGAATTGTTGGCGGGGAGCTGTTTTTT	CAIRDNRGIVGGELFF	once	-	TRBV10-3	TRBJ2-2
TGTGCCAGCAGCTTATATCTCGGAAACACCATATATTTT	CASSLYLGNTIYF	-	-	TRBV7-9	TRBJ1-3
TGTGCCAGCAGCTTAGCAGGGGGGGATCAGCCCCAGCATTTT	CASSLAGGDQPQHF	-	-	TRBV7-8	TRBJ1-5
TGTGCCAGCAGTGAACGGGCGGGACAGGGCAGCTATGGCTACACCTTC	CASSERAGQGSYGYTF	-	TRBD1	TRBV6-1	TRBJ1-2
TGTGCCAGCAGCCAACGGACAGGGGTAAATGAAAAACTGTTTTTT	CASSQRTGVNEKLFF	-	TRBD1	TRBV4-2	TRBJ1-4
TGTGCCAGCAGTCTCAGGGGTAGCTATGGCTACACCTTC	CASSLRGSYGYTF	-	-	TRBV5-6	TRBJ1-2
TGTGCTAGCAGCGACGAGAGCGGGGGCCGGGAGACCCAGTACTTC	CASSDESGGRETQYF	-	TRBD2	TRBV7-7	TRBJ2-5
TGTGCCAGCAGCTGGGGGGACAGCCTGGGGAAAGAGACCCAGTACTTC	CASSWGDSLGKETQYF	few	-	TRBV5-6	TRBJ2-5
TGTGCCAGCAGCCCCGGGACTAGTGGGGATGAGCAGTTCTTC	CASSPGTSGDEQFF	-	TRBD2	TRBV11-2	TRBJ2-1
TGTGCCAGTAGTATGGCGGCAGCTAGGTCCGGGGAGCTGTTTTTT	CASSMAAARSGELFF	once	-	TRBV19	TRBJ2-2
TGCGCCAGCAGCCCTCTGGGACAGGGGAGGGATGGCTACACCTTC	CASSPLGQGRDGYTF	-	TRBD1	TRBV4-1	TRBJ1-2
TGTGCCAGCAGTCCCCAGGACAGGCCCTACGAGCAGTACTTC	CASSPQDRPYEQYF	-	TRBD1	TRBV28	TRBJ2-7
TGTGCCAGCAGTTACAGCGGGGGGCCAACCTACGAGCAGTACTTC	CASSYSGGPTYEQYF	-	TRBD2	TRBV6-5	TRBJ2-7
TGTGCCTGGAGTGTACCCAGGGGGAATTCACCCCTCCACTTT	CAWSVPRGNSPLHF	-	TRBD1	TRBV30	TRBJ1-6
TGCGCCAGCAGCTTGGGGCTAGCGGGATTAGATACGCAGTATTTT	CASSLGLAGLDTQYF	-	TRBD2	TRBV5-1	TRBJ2-3
TGTGCCAGCAGCTCCAGCCCCGGGGCAGGGGGTACTGAAGCTTTCTTT	CASSSSPGAGGTEAFF	once	TRBD1	TRBV7-2	TRBJ1-1